The 10 T cell receptor beta chains below were found in one sample sequenced in a study of tumor-infiltrating lymphocytes in primary liver carcinoma. TCR beta cDNA was made from around 460 ng total RNA with a constant-region primer. Modified slightly, ARM-PCR produced TCR beta libraries over three nested multiplex PCR rounds. The first two PCR rounds, nine to ten cycles each, used TRBV1-TRBV30 forward primers and a C-beta reverse primer. MiXCR, applied by TCRdb to the multiplex PCR reads, yields one record per CDR3 protein. The table includes approximately 92,000 distinct CDR3 sequences, 68% detected once. From unsorted bulk tissue weighing roughly 18-30 mg, DNA and RNA were co-extracted. The sample comprised tumor-adjacent normal liver tissue. These receptors originate from a man aged 40-55 years with primary liver carcinoma and hepatitis B virus infection.

A note on this clonotype: One junction end does not reproduce the germline sequence, and a read error may be involved. V usage is TRBV4-1 and J usage is TRBJ2-1; 9 nucleotides match TRBD2. The CDR3 is 17 amino acids. Germline CDR1 and CDR2: MGHRA and YSYEKL. The CDR3 sequence: CASSQGLAGSSYNEQLF. The DNA of the CDR3 is TGCGCCAGCAGCCAAGGCCTAGCGGGGAGCTCCTACAATGAGCAGTTATTC.

On this clonotype itself: Sequence at one end of the junction differs from germline and may be a read error. The chain uses TRBV5-1 and TRBJ2-7; maybe TRBD2 (5 bases). Germline CDR1 is SGHRS and CDR2 is YFSETQ. The CDR3 has 14 residues. The CDR3 DNA reads TGCGCCAGCGGCTTCCCGGGGAGCTCCTACGAGCAGTACTTC. Its translation: CASGFPGSSYEQYF.

As concerns this clonotype: Mismatch with germline at one junction end may stem from a read error. The chain couples TRBV30 to TRBJ1-1; D is perhaps TRBD1 (5 bases). The CDR3 consists of 12 residues. The germline CDR1 and CDR2 sequences are GTSNPN and SVGIG (reference sequence). In DNA form, the CDR3 reads TGTGCCTGGGCCCCGGGGCAAACTGAAGATTTCTTT. It codes for CAWAPGQTEDFF.

This clonotype has a single count. The chain employs TRBV2 and TRBJ1-1, with 7 bases aligning to TRBD1. The CDR3 spans 11 residues. CDR1 and CDR2 from the germline V gene are SNHLY and FYNNEI. The trim removed 3 bases at V and 12 bases at J, leaving 4 bases unmatched. The CDR3 nucleotides read TGTGCCAGCAGTGATGACAGGGAAACTTTCTTT. This encodes CASSDDRETFF.

Worth noting for this clonotype: This may come from a read error, since a much larger clone is one base off. The rearrangement links TRBV10-3 to TRBJ2-2; maybe TRBD2 (5 bases). Germline assignment: CDR1 ENHRY and CDR2 SYGVKD. Trimming pared 2 bases from V and 8 bases from J, leaving 9 bases between. CDR3 length: 13 residues. DNA of the CDR3: TGTGCCATCAGTGAGGCGGACTTAGGGGAGCTGTTTTTT. This gives the protein CAISEADLGELFF.

Comments on this clonotype: The conserved phenylalanine or tryptophan is not found at the CDR3 terminus, so this likely reflects a read error. This chain links TRBV9 with TRBJ2-7, with 8 bases identical to TRBD2. Germline CDR1 SGDLS, CDR2 YYNGEE. The CDR3 has 16 amino acids. DNA for the CDR3: TGTGCCAGCATCGTAGGAGGGATAGCGGGAATCAACGAGCAGTACCTC. This codes for CASIVGGIAGINEQYL.

This clonotype came up once. Being one base from a much bigger clone, this may be a read error. J is TRBJ1-5 and V is TRBV30; D gene unclear. The CDR3 consists of 16 residues. Germline lookup yields CDR1 GTSNPN and CDR2 SVGIG (reference sequence). CDR3 bases: TGTGCCTGGAGTGAAGCCGGGTCAGCTAGCGATCAGCCCCAGCATTTT. Translated: CAWSEAGSASDQPQHF.

On this clonotype: In this CDR3 the conserved last residue, phenylalanine or tryptophan, is missing, so a read error is likely. V gene TRBV4-1 combines with J gene TRBJ2-7; 7 positions match TRBD1. Germline trimming cut 0 bases from V and 3 bases from J; bases unmatched to any gene: 5. Germline V lookup: CDR1 MGHRA, CDR2 YSYEKL. The CDR3 contains 15 residues. The CDR3 reads CASSQERDSRYEQYI. CDR3 nucleotides: TGCGCCAGCAGCCAAGAACGGGACAGTCGCTACGAGCAGTACATC.

As to this clonotype: An end of the junction does not agree with germline; a read error may underlie this. V usage is TRBV6-2 or TRBV6-3 and J usage is TRBJ1-5; no firm D call. In germline, CDR1 is MNHEY, CDR2 SVGEGT. The CDR3 runs to 15 residues. In nucleotides, the CDR3 is TGTGCCAGCAGTTACCGCTCAGAGGGCAATAAGCCCCAACTTTTT. Its translation is CASSYRSEGNKPQLF.

The genes are TRBV11-3 and TRBJ2-1; 13 nucleotides agree with TRBD2. CDR1 and CDR2 from the germline V gene are SGHNT and YENEEA. V lost 2 bases, J lost 9 bases, and 7 bases stayed unmatched. This CDR3 has 16 residues. CDR3 nucleotides: TGTGCCAGCAGCTTATCTGGGACTAGCGGGAAAAGTGAGCAGTTCTTC. It encodes CASSLSGTSGKSEQFF. Combining the CDR3 with reference TRBV11-3 and TRBJ2-1 gives the whole variable domain EAGVVQSPRYKIIEKKQPVAFWCNPISGHNTLYWYLQNLGQGPELLIRYENEEAVDDSQLPKDRFSAERLKGVDSTLKIQPAELGDSAVYLCASSLSGTSGKSEQFFGPGTRLTVL.